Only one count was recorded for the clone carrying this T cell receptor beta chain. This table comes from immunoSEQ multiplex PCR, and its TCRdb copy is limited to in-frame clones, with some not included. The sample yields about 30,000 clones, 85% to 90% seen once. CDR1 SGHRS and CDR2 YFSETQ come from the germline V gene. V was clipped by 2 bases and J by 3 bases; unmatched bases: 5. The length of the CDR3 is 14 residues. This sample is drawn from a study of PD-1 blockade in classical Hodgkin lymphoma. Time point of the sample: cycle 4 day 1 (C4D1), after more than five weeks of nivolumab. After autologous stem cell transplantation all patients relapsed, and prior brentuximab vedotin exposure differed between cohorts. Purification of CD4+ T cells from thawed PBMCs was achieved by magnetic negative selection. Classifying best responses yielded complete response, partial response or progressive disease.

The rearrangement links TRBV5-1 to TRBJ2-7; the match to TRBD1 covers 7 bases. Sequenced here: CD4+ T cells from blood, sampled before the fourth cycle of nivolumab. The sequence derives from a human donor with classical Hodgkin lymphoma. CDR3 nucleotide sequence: TGCGCCAGCAGCTTATCAGGGGGAAGCTACGAGCAGTACTTC. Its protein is CASSLSGGSYEQYF.